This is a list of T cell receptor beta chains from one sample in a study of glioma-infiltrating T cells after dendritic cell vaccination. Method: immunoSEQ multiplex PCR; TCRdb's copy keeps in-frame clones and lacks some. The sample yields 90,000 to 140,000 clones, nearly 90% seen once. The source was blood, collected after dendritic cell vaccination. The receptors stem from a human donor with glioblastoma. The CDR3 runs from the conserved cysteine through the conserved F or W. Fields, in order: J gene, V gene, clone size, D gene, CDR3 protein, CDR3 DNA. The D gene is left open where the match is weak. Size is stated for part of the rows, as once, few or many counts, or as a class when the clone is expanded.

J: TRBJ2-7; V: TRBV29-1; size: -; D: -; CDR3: CSALGEGYEQYF; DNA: TGCAGCGCCCTGGGAGAGGGCTACGAGCAGTACTTC
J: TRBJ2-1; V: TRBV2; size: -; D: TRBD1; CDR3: CASNRDSSSYNEQFF; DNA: TGTGCCAGCAATCGGGACAGCAGCTCCTACAATGAGCAGTTCTTC
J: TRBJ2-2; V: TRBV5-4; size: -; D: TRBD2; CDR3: CASSPGTSGNTGELFF; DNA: TGTGCCAGCAGCCCCGGGACTAGCGGGAACACCGGGGAGCTGTTTTTT
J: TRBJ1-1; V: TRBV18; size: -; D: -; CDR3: CASSPPRQPNTEAFF; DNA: TGTGCCAGCTCACCACCGAGACAACCGAACACTGAAGCTTTCTTT
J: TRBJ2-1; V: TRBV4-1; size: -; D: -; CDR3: CASSQERPDGQFF; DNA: TGCGCCAGCAGCCAAGAGAGGCCCGATGGGCAGTTCTTC
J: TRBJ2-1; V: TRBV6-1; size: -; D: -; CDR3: CASSGRGLAYNEQFF; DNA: TGTGCCAGCAGTGGTAGGGGCCTTGCCTACAATGAGCAGTTCTTC
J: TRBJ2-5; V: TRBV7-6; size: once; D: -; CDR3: CASSTPPRVGETQYF; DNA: TGTGCCAGCAGCACACCCCCCCGGGTTGGGGAGACCCAGTACTTC
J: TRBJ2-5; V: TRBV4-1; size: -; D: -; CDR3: CASSQDGDSGETQYF; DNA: TGCGCCAGCAGCCAAGACGGGGACTCGGGGGAGACCCAGTACTTC
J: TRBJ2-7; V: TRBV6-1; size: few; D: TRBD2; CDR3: CASSELQTSGLNEQYF; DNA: TGTGCCAGCAGTGAACTTCAGACTAGCGGGCTCAACGAGCAGTACTTC
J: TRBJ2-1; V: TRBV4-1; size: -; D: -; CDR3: CASSQEAGLAYNEQFF; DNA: TGCGCCAGCAGCCAAGAGGCCGGACTGGCCTACAATGAGCAGTTCTTC
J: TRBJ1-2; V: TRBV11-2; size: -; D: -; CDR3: CASSPRNYGYTF; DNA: TGTGCCAGCAGCCCGAGGAACTATGGCTACACCTTC
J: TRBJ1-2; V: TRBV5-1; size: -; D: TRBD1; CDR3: CASSYQQGGGYTF; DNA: TGCGCCAGCAGCTATCAGCAGGGGGGAGGCTACACCTTC
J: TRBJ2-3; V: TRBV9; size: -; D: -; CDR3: CASSVTVSSTDTQYF; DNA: TGTGCCAGCAGCGTGACTGTATCTAGCACAGATACGCAGTATTTT
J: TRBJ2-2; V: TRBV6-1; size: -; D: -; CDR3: CASAIFPGNTGELFF; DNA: TGTGCCAGCGCGATCTTTCCGGGTAACACCGGGGAGCTGTTTTTT
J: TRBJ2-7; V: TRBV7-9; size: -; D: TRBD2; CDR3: CASSSGTSGRLYEQYF; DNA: TGTGCCAGCAGCTCCGGGACTAGCGGGAGGCTTTACGAGCAGTACTTC
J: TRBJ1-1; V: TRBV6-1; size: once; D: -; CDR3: CASSEALGGSYTEAFF; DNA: TGTGCCAGCAGTGAAGCGCTCGGGGGATCGTACACTGAAGCTTTCTTT
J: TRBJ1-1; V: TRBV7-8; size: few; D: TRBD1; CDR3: CASSPQDRRNTEAFF; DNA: TGTGCCAGCAGCCCCCAGGACAGGAGGAACACTGAAGCTTTCTTT
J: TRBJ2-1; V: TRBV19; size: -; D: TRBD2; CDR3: CASSISGLAEQFF; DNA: TGTGCCAGTAGTATATCGGGACTAGCTGAGCAGTTCTTC
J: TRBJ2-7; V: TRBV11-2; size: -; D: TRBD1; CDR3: CASSLGRGTYEQYF; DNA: TGTGCCAGCAGCTTAGGCAGGGGGACCTACGAGCAGTACTTC
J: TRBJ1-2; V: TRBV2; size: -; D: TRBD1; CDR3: CASSWDREPYGYTF; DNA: TGTGCCAGCAGTTGGGACAGGGAACCCTATGGCTACACCTTC
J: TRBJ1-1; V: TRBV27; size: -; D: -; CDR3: CASKAWGANTEAFF; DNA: TGTGCCAGCAAAGCTTGGGGCGCGAACACTGAAGCTTTCTTT
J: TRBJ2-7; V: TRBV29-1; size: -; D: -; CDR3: CSVSTGTLEQYF; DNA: TGCAGCGTTTCTACCGGGACACTCGAGCAGTACTTC
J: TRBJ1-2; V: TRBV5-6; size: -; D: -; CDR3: CASSLGAGLGDGYTF; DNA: TGTGCCAGCAGCTTGGGGGCAGGGCTAGGGGATGGCTACACCTTC
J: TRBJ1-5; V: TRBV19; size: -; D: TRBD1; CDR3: CASRTPGTEGQPQHF; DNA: TGTGCCAGTAGGACCCCTGGGACAGAGGGCCAGCCCCAGCATTTT
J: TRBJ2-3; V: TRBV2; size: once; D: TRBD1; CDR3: CASRRTGGTDTQYF; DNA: TGTGCCAGCAGGAGGACAGGGGGCACAGATACGCAGTATTTT
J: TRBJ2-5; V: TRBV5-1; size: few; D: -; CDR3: CASSSSGNQETQYF; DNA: TGCGCCAGCAGCTCCTCCGGGAACCAAGAGACCCAGTACTTC
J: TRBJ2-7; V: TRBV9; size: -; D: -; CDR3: CASSDNSRHSYEQYF; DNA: TGTGCCAGCAGCGACAATTCCCGTCACTCCTACGAGCAGTACTTC
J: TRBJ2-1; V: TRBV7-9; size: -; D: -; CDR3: CASSPLQGPEQFF; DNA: TGTGCCAGCAGCCCCCTACAGGGTCCTGAGCAGTTCTTC
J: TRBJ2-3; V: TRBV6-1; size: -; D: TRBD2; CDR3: CASGLTSGGRDTQYF; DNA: TGTGCCAGCGGGTTGACTAGCGGGGGGCGGGATACGCAGTATTTT
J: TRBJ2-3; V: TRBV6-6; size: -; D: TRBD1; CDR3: CASSGQGAGELDTQYF; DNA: TGTGCCAGCAGTGGACAGGGGGCGGGGGAATTAGATACGCAGTATTTT
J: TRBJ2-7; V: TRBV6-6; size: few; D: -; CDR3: CASSYLGEDEQYF; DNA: TGTGCCAGCAGTTACCTGGGAGAGGACGAGCAGTACTTC
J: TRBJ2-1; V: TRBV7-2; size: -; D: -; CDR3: CASSLAASPYNEQFF; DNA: TGTGCCAGCAGCTTAGCGGCCAGTCCCTACAATGAGCAGTTCTTC
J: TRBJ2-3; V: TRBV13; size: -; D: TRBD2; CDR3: CASSLGGTSPTQYF; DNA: TGTGCCAGCAGCTTAGGCGGGACTAGCCCTACGCAGTATTTT
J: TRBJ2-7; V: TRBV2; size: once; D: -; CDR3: CASSGRAGLSDEQYF; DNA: TGTGCCAGCAGCGGCCGGGCGGGGCTTAGCGACGAGCAGTACTTC
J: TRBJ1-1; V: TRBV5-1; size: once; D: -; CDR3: CASSMDRPNTEAFF; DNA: TGCGCCAGCAGCATGGACAGACCGAACACTGAAGCTTTCTTT
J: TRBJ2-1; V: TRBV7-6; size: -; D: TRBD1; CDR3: CASSSVPGQYNEQFF; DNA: TGTGCCAGCAGCTCAGTGCCGGGACAGTACAATGAGCAGTTCTTC
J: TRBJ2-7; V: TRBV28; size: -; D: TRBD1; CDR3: CASSLGTGYEQYF; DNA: TGTGCCAGCAGTTTAGGGACAGGTTACGAGCAGTACTTC
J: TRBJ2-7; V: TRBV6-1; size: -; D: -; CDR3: CASSESEGTASYEQYF; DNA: TGTGCCAGCAGTGAATCGGAGGGGACGGCCTCCTACGAGCAGTACTTC
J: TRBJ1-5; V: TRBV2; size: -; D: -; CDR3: CASSENRDQPQHF; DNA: TGTGCCAGCAGTGAAAACAGGGATCAGCCCCAGCATTTT
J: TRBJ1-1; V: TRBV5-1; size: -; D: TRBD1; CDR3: CASTFLQGTNTEAFF; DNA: TGCGCCAGCACATTTTTACAGGGGACGAACACTGAAGCTTTCTTT
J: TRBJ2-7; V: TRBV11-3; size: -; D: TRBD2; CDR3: CASSSSGTSDEQYF; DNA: TGTGCCAGCAGCTCCAGCGGGACTAGTGACGAGCAGTACTTC
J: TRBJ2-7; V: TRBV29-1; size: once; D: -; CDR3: CSVGQDYEQYF; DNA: TGCAGCGTTGGGCAGGACTACGAGCAGTACTTC
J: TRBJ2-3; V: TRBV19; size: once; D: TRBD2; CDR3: CASRSSGSGTDTQYF; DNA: TGTGCCAGTAGGTCTAGCGGGAGTGGCACAGATACGCAGTATTTT
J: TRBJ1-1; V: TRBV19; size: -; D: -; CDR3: CASNAPAGGNTEAFF; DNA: TGTGCCAGTAATGCTCCGGCAGGAGGAAACACTGAAGCTTTCTTT
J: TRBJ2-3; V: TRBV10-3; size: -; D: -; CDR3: CAISELRADTQYF; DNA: TGTGCCATCAGTGAGCTCAGGGCGGATACGCAGTATTTT
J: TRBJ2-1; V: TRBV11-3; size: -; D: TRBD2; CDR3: CASSLDGGLAGDSIQFF; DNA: TGTGCCAGCAGCTTAGATGGGGGACTAGCGGGGGACAGCATTCAGTTCTTC